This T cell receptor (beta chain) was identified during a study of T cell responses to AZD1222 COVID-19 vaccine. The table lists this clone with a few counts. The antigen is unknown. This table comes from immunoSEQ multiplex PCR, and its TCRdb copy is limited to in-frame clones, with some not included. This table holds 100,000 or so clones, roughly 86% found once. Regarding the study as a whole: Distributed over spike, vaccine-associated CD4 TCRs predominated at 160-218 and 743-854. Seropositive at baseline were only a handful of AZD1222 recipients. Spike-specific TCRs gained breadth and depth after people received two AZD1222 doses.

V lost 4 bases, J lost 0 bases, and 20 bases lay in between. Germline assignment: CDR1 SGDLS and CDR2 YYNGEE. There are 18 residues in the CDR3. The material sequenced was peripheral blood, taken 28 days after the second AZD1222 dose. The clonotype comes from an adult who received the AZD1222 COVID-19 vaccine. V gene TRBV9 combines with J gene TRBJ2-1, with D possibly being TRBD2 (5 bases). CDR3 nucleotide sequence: TGTGCCAGCAGCCCCCGTTTTACGGGGATAAGCTCCTACAATGAGCAGTTCTTC. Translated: CASSPRFTGISSYNEQFF.